This entry lists 20 T cell receptor beta chains sequenced from one sample in a study of CD8+ T cells in alopecia areata. It was cDNA, reverse transcribed from extracted RNA, that served as the sequencing template. Assay: immunoSEQ multiplex PCR; the TCRdb copy retains only in-frame clones and omits some. The sample carries fewer than 100,000 clones, 50% to 75% recorded once. Treatment: oral pan-JAK inhibitor, 5-10 mg twice daily. The sequencing here drew on CD8+ T cells sorted from blood, taken at week 4, from a patient treated with tofacitinib. The receptors come from a human donor with alopecia areata.

The CDR3 nucleotides are TGCGCCAGCAGCTTGGCTCTAGGGGCTTACACTGAAGCTTTCTTT. Its protein product is CASSLALGAYTEAFF. The chain has TRBV5-1 and TRBJ1-1; tentatively, D is TRBD1 (5 bases). The germline gives CDR1 SGHRS, CDR2 YFSETQ. This CDR3 spans 15 amino acids. V was cut by 0 bases and J by 3 bases, with 12 bases left in between.

V gene TRBV14 combines with J gene TRBJ2-4, with 7 bases aligning to TRBD2. Per the germline V gene, CDR1 is SGHDN and CDR2 is FVKESK. The length of the CDR3 is 14 residues. V shed 4 bases and J 9 bases; nucleotides not matched to a gene: 9. CDR3 amino acids: CASSPTGTKGIQYF. Here the CDR3 DNA reads TGTGCCAGCAGCCCTACCGGGACTAAGGGCATTCAGTACTTC.

The J gene is TRBJ2-7, the V gene TRBV30, with no clear D. Germline assignment: CDR1 GTSNPN and CDR2 SVGIG (reference sequence). The CDR3 has 10 residues. Trimming shortened V by 6 bases and J by 3 bases, and 6 bases separated the two germline ends. The CDR3: CACGRYEQYF. CDR3 coding DNA: TGTGCCTGCGGACGCTACGAGCAGTACTTC.

The chain employs TRBV13 and TRBJ2-2; no reliable D call. The germline V gene has CDR1 PRHDT and CDR2 FYEKMQ (reference sequence). V was pared by 0 bases and J by 3 bases, with 8 bases between. CDR3 size: 15 residues. CDR3 amino acids: CASSLGTRYTGELFF. The DNA for the CDR3 is TGTGCCAGCAGCTTAGGGACCCGATACACCGGGGAGCTGTTTTTT.

This chain connects TRBV5-1 to TRBJ2-7; D might be TRBD1 or TRBD2, each matching 5 bases. V was pared by 4 bases and J by 2 bases, with 13 bases between. The CDR3 contains 14 residues. CDR1 is SGHRS, CDR2 YFSETQ, per germline. The CDR3 DNA is TGCGCCAGCAGCCCGGGACCGCATCCCTACGAGCAGTACTTC. The encoded protein is CASSPGPHPYEQYF.

The J gene is TRBJ1-2, the V gene TRBV7-9, with D possibly TRBD1 on 5 matching bases. The germline V gene encodes CDR1 SEHNR and CDR2 FQNEAQ (reference sequence). Trimming took off 1 base at V and 6 bases at J, with 12 bases between the two ends. CDR3 length: 14 residues. CDR3 sequence: CASSLVLGEDGYTF. In nucleotides, the CDR3 is TGTGCCAGCAGCTTAGTTTTGGGGGAAGATGGCTACACCTTC.

J is TRBJ2-5 and V is TRBV23-1; 9 nucleotides line up with TRBD1. TRBV23-1 carries the ORF label, with uncertain function. This CDR3 contains 17 residues. V dropped 0 bases and J dropped 1; count of bases not matched to a gene: 6. Here the CDR3 DNA reads TGCGCCAGCAGTCAATCGAGGCGGGACAGGGCCCAAGAGACCCAGTACTTC. Translation: CASSQSRRDRAQETQYF.

The rearrangement joins TRBV27 to TRBJ1-1; tentative D call: TRBD1 (6 bases). Germline CDR1 and CDR2: MNHEY and SMNVEV (reference sequence). The V end was cut by 3 bases, the J end by 1 base, with 15 bases between. The CDR3 spans 16 residues. The CDR3 reads CASSFRFRDKNTEAFF. CDR3 DNA sequence: TGTGCCAGCAGTTTTCGATTTCGGGACAAGAACACTGAAGCTTTCTTT.

This clone is labeled medium-sized. Other DNA sequences of this sample code for an identical CDR3. The chain is built from TRBV4-2 and TRBJ2-7, with no clear D. V lost 0 bases to trimming and J lost 3 bases, with 3 bases between them. The CDR3 loop spans 12 amino acids. From germline, CDR1 is LGHNA and CDR2 YNFKEQ. CDR3 DNA: TGTGCCAGCAGCCAAGATAGCTACGAGCAGTACTTC. Its protein product is CASSQDSYEQYF.

This clone was seen a handful of times. J is TRBJ2-3 and V is TRBV4-1; D remains unclear. This CDR3 is 18 amino acids long. V was shortened by 0 bases and J by 5 bases, with 21 bases between the two germline ends. The germline V gene encodes CDR1 MGHRA and CDR2 YSYEKL. The CDR3 sequence: CASSQDSPSPGRVDTQYF. CDR3 sequence (DNA): TGCGCCAGCAGCCAAGATTCGCCCTCACCGGGCCGCGTAGATACGCAGTATTTT.

The V and J genes are TRBV25-1 and TRBJ2-7; 8 bases are a match to TRBD1. The junction had 7 bases not matched to a gene; V was cut back by 4 bases and J by 2 bases. Germline CDR1 MGHDK, CDR2 SYGVNS. There are 15 residues in the CDR3. The DNA for the CDR3 is TGTGCCAGCAGTGTCTACAGGGGGGTCCCCTACGAGCAGTACTTC. Translated: CASSVYRGVPYEQYF.

V and J are TRBV20-1 and TRBJ1-2; D is uncertain. Trimming removed 2 bases at V and 1 base at J, with 2 bases between. The CDR3 loop spans 11 amino acids. Germline V gene lookup returns CDR1 DFQATT and CDR2 SNEGSKA (reference sequence). The CDR3 region is CSARNNYGYTF. The CDR3 bases are TGCAGTGCTAGAAATAACTATGGCTACACCTTC.

The V call is TRBV30, the J call TRBJ2-2, with D perhaps TRBD1 (6 bases). V gave up 5 bases and J gave up 9 bases, with 19 bases separating them. Germline CDR1 GTSNPN, CDR2 SVGIG (reference sequence). This CDR3 contains 14 residues. CDR3 region: CAWGLGGVDRELFF. The CDR3 DNA follows: TGTGCCTGGGGGCTAGGGGGAGTCGACCGGGAGCTGTTTTTT.

The chain carries TRBV6-5 and TRBJ2-1, with TRBD1 matching 8 bases. The V and J ends lost 4 bases and 7 bases, in that order; junction bases with no gene match: 9. CDR3 size: 15 residues. Germline CDR1 MNHEY, CDR2 SVGAGI. CDR3 DNA: TGTGCCAGCAGTTTCACAGGGGGTCAAGTTAATGAGCAGTTCTTC. It translates to CASSFTGGQVNEQFF.

The chain is built from TRBV29-1 and TRBJ2-5; TRBD2 agrees at 8 bases. TRBJ2-7 explains the end of the DNA better; the J call may be wrong. This CDR3 has 16 residues. CDR1 is SQVTM and CDR2 is ANQGSEA in the germline V gene. The CDR3 spells CSVEARERGLSYEQYF. The CDR3 bases are TGCAGCGTTGAAGCGCGCGAGCGGGGGTTAAGCTACGAGCAGTACTTC.

Here the CDR3 DNA reads TGTGCCAGTACCTGGGTAGGGAACACCGGGGAGCTGTTTTTT. Translation: CASTWVGNTGELFF. The rearrangement joins TRBV19 to TRBJ2-2; D not resolved. Trimming pared 7 bases from V and 1 base from J, leaving 10 bases between. The CDR3 spans 14 residues. Germline loops: CDR1 LNHDA, CDR2 SQIVND (reference sequence). The whole variable domain, remainder taken from reference TRBV19 and TRBJ2-2, is DGGITQSPKYLFRKEGQNVTLSCEQNLNHDAMYWYRQDPGQGLRLIYYSQIVNDFQKGDIAEGYSVSREKKESFPLTVTSAQKNPTAFYLCASTWVGNTGELFFGEGSRLTVL.

The chain is built from TRBV13 and TRBJ2-3, with D hard to call. V was shortened by 5 bases and J by 5 bases, with 8 bases between the two germline ends. Germline CDR1 and CDR2: PRHDT and FYEKMQ (reference sequence). The CDR3 runs to 12 residues. CDR3 protein: CASSKARDTQYF. CDR3 DNA: TGTGCCAGCAGCAAAGCTAGAGATACGCAGTATTTT.

This chain joins TRBV9 and TRBJ2-5, with 7 bases aligning to TRBD2. This CDR3 contains 13 residues. Germline CDR1 and CDR2: SGDLS and YYNGEE. V lost 0 bases to trimming and J lost 4 bases; unmatched junction nucleotides: 0. The CDR3 region is CASSVVAGETQYF. The CDR3 DNA is TGTGCCAGCAGCGTAGTAGCGGGAGAGACCCAGTACTTC.

The chain employs TRBV5-4 and TRBJ2-7; the match to TRBD2 covers 11 bases. J was trimmed by 6 bases and V by 6 bases; bases with no gene match: 5. Looked up from germline, CDR1 is SGHNT and CDR2 is YYREEE (reference sequence). The CDR3 sequence is 13 residues long. The CDR3 coding sequence is TGTGCCAGCAACATAGCGGGGGGGCCCGAGCAGTACTTC. Translation: CASNIAGGPEQYF.

CDR3 loop: CAWSVQGGVNEQFF. For the CDR3, the DNA is TGTGCCTGGAGTGTACAGGGTGGAGTCAATGAGCAGTTCTTC. The J gene is TRBJ2-1, the V gene TRBV30, with D perhaps matching TRBD1 (6 bases). The CDR3 sequence is 14 residues long. V lost 0 bases, J lost 6 bases, and 12 bases lay in between. The germline V gene has CDR1 GTSNPN and CDR2 SVGIG (reference sequence). Full variable domain (remainder filled in from reference TRBV30 and TRBJ2-1): SQTIHQWPATLVQPVGSPLSLECTVEGTSNPNLYWYRQAAGRGLQLLFYSVGIGQISSEVPQNLSASRPQDRQFILSSKKLLLSDSGFYLCAWSVQGGVNEQFFGPGTRLTVL.